This TCR beta chain is from a study of OX40 agonist ivuxolimab in advanced cancers. At the level of the study: The study treated patients with ivuxolimab, an agonistic anti-OX40 (CD134) antibody.

This CDR3 contains 14 residues. J lost 10 bases, V lost 4 bases, and 6 bases had no gene match. The germline CDR1 and CDR2 sequences are WSHSY and SAAADI. This clone counts as medium-sized. What it binds is unknown. Cycle 7 day 1, cycle 4 day 1, and baseline were the timepoints at which blood was sampled. The assay was immunoSEQ multiplex PCR, and TCRdb's table has in-frame clones only and misses some. The sample carries 50,000 to 75,000 clones, 65% to 85% recorded once. The study, taken as a whole, reports: Antigen specificity remained undetermined for the expanded peripheral T cells.

The V gene is TRBV10-2, the J gene TRBJ1-6, with TRBD1 matching 8 bases. This clonotype originated in an adult with an advanced solid tumor such as melanoma, head and neck, liver or kidney cancer. Source: CD4+ or CD8+ T cells sorted from blood, taken in a trial of the OX40 agonist ivuxolimab. The CDR3 loop reads CASSATGVGSPLHF. The CDR3 DNA follows: TGCGCCAGCAGTGCGACAGGGGTGGGATCACCCCTCCACTTT.